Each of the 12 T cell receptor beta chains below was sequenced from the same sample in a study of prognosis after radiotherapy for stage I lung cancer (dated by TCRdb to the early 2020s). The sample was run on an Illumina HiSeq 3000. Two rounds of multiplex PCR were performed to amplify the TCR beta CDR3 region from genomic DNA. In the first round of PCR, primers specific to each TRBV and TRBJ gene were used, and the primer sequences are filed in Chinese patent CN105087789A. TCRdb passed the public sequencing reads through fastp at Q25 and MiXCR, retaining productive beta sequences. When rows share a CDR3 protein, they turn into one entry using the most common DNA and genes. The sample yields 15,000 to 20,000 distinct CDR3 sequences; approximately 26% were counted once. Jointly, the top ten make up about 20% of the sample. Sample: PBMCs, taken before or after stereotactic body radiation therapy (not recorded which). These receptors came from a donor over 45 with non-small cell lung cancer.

DNA for the CDR3: TGTGCCAGCAGTCCCACAGGGGGCAGGTCCTACGAGCAGTACTTC. It encodes CASSPTGGRSYEQYF. The chain is built from TRBV6-1 and TRBJ2-7, with 9 bases matching TRBD1. The CDR3 length is 15 residues. Germline values: CDR1 MNHNS, CDR2 SASEGT. Trimming at V came to 5 bases and at J to 1 base, leaving 6 bases not matched to a gene.

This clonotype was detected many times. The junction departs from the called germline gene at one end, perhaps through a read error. CDR3 residues: CASSPPMGTSSNEQYF. The CDR3 DNA reads TGTGCCAGCAGCCCCCCTATGGGGACTAGCTCCAACGAGCAGTACTTC. The chain recombines TRBV14 with TRBJ2-7; 9 bases align to TRBD2. Germline V CDR1 and CDR2: SGHDN, FVKESK. The CDR3 spans 16 residues.

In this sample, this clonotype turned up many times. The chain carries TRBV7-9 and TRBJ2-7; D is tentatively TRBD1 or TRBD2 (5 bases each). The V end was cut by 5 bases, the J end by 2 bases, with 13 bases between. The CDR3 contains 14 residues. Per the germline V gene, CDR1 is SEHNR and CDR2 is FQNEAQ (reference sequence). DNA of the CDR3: TGTGCCAGCAGCCGGGACGGAGGTACCTACGAGCAGTACTTC. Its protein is CASSRDGGTYEQYF.

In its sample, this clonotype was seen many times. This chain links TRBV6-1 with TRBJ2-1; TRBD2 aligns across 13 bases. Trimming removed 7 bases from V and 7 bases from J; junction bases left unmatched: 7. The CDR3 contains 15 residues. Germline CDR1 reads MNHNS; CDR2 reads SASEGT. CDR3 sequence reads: CASNTGTSGTNEQFF. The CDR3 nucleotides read TGTGCCAGCAATACCGGGACTAGCGGGACGAATGAGCAGTTCTTC.

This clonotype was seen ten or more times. DNA of the CDR3: TGTGCCAGCACCCGAGGGCAGGGGTTACATCAGCCCCAGCATTTT. Its protein product is CASTRGQGLHQPQHF. V gene TRBV6-2 or TRBV6-3 combines with J gene TRBJ1-5, with D perhaps TRBD1 (6 bases). Germline CDR1 MNHEY, CDR2 SVGEGT. The V end was cut by 7 bases, the J end by 5 bases, with 18 bases between. The CDR3 extends over 15 amino acids.

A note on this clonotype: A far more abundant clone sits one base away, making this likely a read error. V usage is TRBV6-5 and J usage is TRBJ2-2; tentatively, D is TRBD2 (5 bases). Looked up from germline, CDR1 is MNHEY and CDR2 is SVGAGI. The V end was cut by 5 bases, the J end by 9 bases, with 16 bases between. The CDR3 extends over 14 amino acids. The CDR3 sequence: CASSDGIGAWELFF. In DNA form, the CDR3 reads TGTGCCAGCAGTGACGGGATCGGCGCCTGGGAGCTGTTTTTT.

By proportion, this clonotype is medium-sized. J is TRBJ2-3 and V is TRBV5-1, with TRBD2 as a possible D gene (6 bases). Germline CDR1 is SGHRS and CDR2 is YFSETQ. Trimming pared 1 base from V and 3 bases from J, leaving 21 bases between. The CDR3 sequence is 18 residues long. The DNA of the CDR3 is TGCGCCAGCAGCTTGACTCCGCTTTGGCTAGCGCAAACAGATACGCAGTATTTT. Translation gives CASSLTPLWLAQTDTQYF.

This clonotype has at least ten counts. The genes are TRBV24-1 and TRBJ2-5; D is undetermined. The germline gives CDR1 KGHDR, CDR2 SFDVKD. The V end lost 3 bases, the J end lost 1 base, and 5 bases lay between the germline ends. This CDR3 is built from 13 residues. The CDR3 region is CATSDPGQETQYF. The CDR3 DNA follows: TGTGCCACCAGTGATCCGGGCCAAGAGACCCAGTACTTC.

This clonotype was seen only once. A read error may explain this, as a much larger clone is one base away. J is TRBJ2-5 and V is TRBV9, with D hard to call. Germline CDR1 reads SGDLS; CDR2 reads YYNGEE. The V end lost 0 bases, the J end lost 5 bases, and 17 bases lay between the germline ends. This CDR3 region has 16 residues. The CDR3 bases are TGTGCCAGCAGCGTAGGAGGCGTTGTGTCCCGGGAGACCCAGTACTTC. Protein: CASSVGGVVSRETQYF. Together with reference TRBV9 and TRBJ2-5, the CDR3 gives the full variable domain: DSGVTQTPKHLITATGQRVTLRCSPRSGDLSVYWYQQSLDQGLQFLIQYYNGEERAKGNILERFSAQQFPDLHSELNLSSLELGDSALYFCASSVGGVVSRETQYFGPGTRLLVL.

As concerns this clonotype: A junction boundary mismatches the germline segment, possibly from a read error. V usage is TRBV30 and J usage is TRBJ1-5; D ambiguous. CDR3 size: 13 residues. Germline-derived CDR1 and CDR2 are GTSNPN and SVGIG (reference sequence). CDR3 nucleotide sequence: TGTGCCTGGAGTCATGATAGCAATCAGCCCCTGCATTTT. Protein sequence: CAWSHDSNQPLHF.

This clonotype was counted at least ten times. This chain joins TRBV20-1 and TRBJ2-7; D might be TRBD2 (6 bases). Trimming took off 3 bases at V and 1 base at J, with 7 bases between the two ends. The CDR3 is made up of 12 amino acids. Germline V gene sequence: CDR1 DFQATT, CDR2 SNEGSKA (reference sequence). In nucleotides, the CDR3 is TGCAGTGCTAGCGGGAGTTCCTACGAGCAGTACTTC. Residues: CSASGSSYEQYF.

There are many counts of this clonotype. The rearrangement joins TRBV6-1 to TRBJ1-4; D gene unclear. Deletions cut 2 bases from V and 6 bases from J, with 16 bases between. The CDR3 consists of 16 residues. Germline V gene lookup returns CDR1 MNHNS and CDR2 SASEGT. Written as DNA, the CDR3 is TGTGCCAGCAGTGAATCTAGGGTTCAGGTTTATGAAAAACTGTTTTTT. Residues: CASSESRVQVYEKLFF.